This T cell receptor (beta chain) was sequenced during a study of shared clonotypes between healthy human individuals. Study outcomes and limitations: Blood alone was sampled, and tissue repertoires likely differ.

This clone was counted between two and nine times. Its antigen is undetermined. Evenly divided among several immunoSEQ plates was the genomic DNA of each subset. Sequenced by immunoSEQ multiplex PCR; TCRdb stores in-frame clones only, minus some. Here the sample spans around 500,000 clones, approximately 84% being singletons. Germline lookup yields CDR1 SGHAT and CDR2 FQNNGV. The CDR3 sequence is 13 residues long. The germline V and J ends were trimmed by 0 bases and 6 bases, with 6 bases remaining between them. HIV-negative, healthy adults without recent acute infections or vaccinations were the donors. Adults of Caucasian background living in Nashville, Tennessee made up all donors.

This chain joins TRBV11-2 and TRBJ2-1; no reliable D call. This sequence originates from a middle-aged woman in good health. Some clones in this sample may be carry-over from other donors' samples. The sequencing sample was made of PBMCs. The CDR3 reads CASSLDRFNEQFF. CDR3 in DNA: TGTGCCAGCAGCTTAGATCGGTTCAATGAGCAGTTCTTC. The complete variable domain, with remaining parts taken from reference TRBV11-2 and TRBJ2-1, reads EAGVAQSPRYKIIEKRQSVAFWCNPISGHATLYWYQQILGQGPKLLIQFQNNGVVDDSQLPKDRFSAERLKGVDSTLKIQPAKLEDSAVYLCASSLDRFNEQFFGPGTRLTVL.